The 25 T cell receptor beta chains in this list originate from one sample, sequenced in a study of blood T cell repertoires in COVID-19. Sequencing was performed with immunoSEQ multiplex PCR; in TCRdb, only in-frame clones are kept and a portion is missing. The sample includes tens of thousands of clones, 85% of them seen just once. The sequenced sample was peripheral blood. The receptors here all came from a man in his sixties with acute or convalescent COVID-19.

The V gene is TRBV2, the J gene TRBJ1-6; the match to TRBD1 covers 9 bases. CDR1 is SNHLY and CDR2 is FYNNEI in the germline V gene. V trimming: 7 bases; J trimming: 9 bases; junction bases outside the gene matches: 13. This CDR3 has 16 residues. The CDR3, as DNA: TGTGCCAGCACCAGATCCCTCGGACAGGGGAGTTCACCCCTCCACTTT. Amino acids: CASTRSLGQGSSPLHF.

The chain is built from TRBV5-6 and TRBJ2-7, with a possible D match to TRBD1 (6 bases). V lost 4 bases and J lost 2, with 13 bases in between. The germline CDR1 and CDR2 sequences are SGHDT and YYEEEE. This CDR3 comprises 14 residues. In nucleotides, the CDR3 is TGTGCCAGCAGCGTGGGACACAGTCCCTACGAGCAGTACTTC. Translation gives CASSVGHSPYEQYF.

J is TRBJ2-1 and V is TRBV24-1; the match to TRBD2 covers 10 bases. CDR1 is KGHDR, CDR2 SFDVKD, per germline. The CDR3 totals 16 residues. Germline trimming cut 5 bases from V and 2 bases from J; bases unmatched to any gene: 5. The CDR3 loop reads CATSAHSGGTYNEQFF. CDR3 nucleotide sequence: TGTGCCACCAGTGCCCATAGCGGGGGGACCTACAATGAGCAGTTCTTC.

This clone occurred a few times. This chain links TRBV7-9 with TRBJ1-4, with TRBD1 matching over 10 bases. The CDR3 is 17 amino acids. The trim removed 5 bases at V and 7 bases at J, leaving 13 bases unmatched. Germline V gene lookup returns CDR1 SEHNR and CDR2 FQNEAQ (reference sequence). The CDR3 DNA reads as TGTGCCAGCAGCCCCCCGAAGACAGGGGGCGGGAGTGAAAAACTGTTTTTT. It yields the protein CASSPPKTGGGSEKLFF.

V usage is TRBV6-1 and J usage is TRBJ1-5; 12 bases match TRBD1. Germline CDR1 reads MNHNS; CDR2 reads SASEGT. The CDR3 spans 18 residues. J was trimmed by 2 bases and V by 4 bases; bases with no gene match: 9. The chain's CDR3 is CASSGGGTGGKGNQPQHF. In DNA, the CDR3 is TGTGCCAGCAGTGGCGGGGGGACAGGGGGCAAAGGCAATCAGCCCCAGCATTTT.

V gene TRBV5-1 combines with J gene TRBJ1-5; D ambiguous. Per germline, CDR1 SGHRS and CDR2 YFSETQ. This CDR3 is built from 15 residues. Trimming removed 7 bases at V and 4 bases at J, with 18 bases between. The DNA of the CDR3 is TGCGCCAGCCGCGGTTCGCCAGACTCTAATCAGCCCCAGCATTTT. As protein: CASRGSPDSNQPQHF.

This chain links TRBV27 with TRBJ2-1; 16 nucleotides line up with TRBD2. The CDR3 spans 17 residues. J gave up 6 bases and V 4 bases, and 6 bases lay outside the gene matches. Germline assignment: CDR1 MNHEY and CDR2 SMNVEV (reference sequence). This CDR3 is CASSSPGLAGGANEQFF. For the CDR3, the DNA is TGTGCCAGCAGTTCACCGGGACTAGCGGGAGGGGCCAATGAGCAGTTCTTC.

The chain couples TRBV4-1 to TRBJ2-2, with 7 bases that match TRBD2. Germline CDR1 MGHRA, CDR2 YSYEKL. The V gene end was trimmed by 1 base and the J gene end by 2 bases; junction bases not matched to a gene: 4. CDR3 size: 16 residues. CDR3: CASSQGVGLNTGELFF. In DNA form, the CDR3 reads TGCGCCAGCAGCCAAGGGGTGGGACTAAACACCGGGGAGCTGTTTTTT.

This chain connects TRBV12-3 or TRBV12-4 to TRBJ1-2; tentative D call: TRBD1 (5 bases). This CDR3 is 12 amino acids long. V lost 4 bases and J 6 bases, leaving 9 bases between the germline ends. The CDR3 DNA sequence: TGTGCCAGCAGTTCCGGGACTCATGGCTACACCTTC. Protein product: CASSSGTHGYTF.

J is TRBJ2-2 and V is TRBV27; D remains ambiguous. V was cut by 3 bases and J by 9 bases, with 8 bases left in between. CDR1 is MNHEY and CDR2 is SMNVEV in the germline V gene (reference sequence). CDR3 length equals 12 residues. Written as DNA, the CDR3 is TGTGCCAGCAGTTTCCCGGGTAGGGAGCTGTTTTTT. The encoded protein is CASSFPGRELFF.

CDR3 coding DNA: TGTGCCACCAGCAGAGGCAGGGTGGGCAATCAGCCCCAGCATTTT. Residues: CATSRGRVGNQPQHF. This chain joins TRBV15 and TRBJ1-5, with D possibly TRBD1 on 5 matching bases. In germline, CDR1 is LNHNV, CDR2 YYDKDF (reference sequence). Between the trimmed V and J ends, which lost 1 base and 2 bases, there was a span of 9 bases. CDR3 size: 15 residues.

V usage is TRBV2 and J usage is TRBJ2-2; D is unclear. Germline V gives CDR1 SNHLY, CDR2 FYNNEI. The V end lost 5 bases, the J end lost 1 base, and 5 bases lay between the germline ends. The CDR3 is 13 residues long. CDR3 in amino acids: CASSRQNTGELFF. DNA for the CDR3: TGTGCCAGCAGTCGACAGAACACCGGGGAGCTGTTTTTT.

The CDR3: CASSQGGDSQETQYF. The CDR3 DNA is TGCGCCAGCAGCCAAGGGGGGGACAGCCAAGAGACCCAGTACTTC. J is TRBJ2-5 and V is TRBV4-3, with a tentative D call TRBD1 (7 bases). Trimming cost V 1 base and J 1 base, with 10 bases left between them. Per the germline V gene, CDR1 is LGHNA and CDR2 is YSLEER. The CDR3 totals 15 residues.

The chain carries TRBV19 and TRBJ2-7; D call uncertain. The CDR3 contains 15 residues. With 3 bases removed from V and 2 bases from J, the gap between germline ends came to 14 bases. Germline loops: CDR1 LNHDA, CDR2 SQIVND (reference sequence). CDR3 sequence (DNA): TGTGCCAGTAGTATCGCACACACCTTCACCTACGAGCAGTACTTC. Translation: CASSIAHTFTYEQYF.

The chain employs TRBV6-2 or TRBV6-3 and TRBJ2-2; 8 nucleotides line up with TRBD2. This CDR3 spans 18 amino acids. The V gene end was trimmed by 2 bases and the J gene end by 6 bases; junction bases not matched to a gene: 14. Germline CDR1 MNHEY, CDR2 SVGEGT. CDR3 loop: CASSYNSVRGGSSGELFF. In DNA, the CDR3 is TGTGCCAGCAGTTACAATTCTGTCCGGGGGGGTTCGTCCGGGGAGCTGTTTTTT.

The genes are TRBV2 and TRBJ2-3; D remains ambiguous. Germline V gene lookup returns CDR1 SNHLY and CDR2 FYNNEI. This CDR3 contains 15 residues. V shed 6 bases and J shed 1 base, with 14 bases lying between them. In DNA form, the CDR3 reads TGTGCCAGCAGAGTATTTAGCCTTGGCACAGATACGCAGTATTTT. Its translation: CASRVFSLGTDTQYF.

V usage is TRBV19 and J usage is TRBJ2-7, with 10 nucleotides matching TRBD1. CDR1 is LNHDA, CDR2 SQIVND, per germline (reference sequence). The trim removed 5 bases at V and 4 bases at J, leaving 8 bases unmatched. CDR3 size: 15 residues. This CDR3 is CASSPRQGASYEQYF. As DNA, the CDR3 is TGTGCCAGTAGTCCTCGACAGGGGGCCTCATACGAGCAGTACTTC.

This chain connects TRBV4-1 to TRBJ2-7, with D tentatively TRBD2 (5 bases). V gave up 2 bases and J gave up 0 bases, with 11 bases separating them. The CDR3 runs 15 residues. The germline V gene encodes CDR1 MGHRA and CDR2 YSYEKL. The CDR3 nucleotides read TGCGCCAGCAGCCAACCTAGCTTCGGCTCCTACGAGCAGTACTTC. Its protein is CASSQPSFGSYEQYF.

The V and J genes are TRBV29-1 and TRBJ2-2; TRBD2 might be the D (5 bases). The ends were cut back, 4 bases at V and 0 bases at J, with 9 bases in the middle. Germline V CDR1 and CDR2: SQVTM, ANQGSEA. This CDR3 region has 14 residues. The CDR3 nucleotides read TGCAGCGTTGGCGGGTTAACGAACACCGGGGAGCTGTTTTTT. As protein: CSVGGLTNTGELFF.

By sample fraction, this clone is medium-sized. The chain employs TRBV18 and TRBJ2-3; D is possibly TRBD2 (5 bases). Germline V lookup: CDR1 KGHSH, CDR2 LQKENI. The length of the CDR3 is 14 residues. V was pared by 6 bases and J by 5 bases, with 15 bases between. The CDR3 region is CASSPETGRDTQYF. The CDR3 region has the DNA TGTGCCAGCTCTCCAGAGACTGGGAGAGATACGCAGTATTTT.

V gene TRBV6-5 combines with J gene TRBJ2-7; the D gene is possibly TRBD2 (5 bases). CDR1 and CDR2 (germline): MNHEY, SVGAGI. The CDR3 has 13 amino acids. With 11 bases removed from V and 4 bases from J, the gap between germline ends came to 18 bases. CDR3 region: CASSPHRGYEQYF. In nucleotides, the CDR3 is TGTGCCTCCAGCCCCCATCGCGGGTACGAGCAGTACTTC.

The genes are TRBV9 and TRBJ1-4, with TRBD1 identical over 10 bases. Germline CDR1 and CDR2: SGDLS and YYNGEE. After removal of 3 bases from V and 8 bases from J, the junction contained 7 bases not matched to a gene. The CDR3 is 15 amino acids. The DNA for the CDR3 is TGTGCCAGCAGCGCCCGACAGGGGGCGGGGGAAAAACTGTTTTTT. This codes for CASSARQGAGEKLFF.

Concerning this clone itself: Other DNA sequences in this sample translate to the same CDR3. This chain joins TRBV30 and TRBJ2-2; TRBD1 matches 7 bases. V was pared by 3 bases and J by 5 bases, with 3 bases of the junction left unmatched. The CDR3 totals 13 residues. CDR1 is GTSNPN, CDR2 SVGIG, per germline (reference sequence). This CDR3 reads CAWRRQGTGELFF. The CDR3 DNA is TGTGCCTGGAGACGACAGGGAACCGGGGAGCTGTTTTTT.

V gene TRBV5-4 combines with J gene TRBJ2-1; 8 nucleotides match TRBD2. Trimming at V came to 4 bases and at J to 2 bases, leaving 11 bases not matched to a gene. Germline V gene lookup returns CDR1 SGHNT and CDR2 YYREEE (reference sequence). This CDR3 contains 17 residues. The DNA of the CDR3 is TGTGCCAGCAGCCCAAGGCCCAGTAGCGGGACCTACAATGAGCAGTTCTTC. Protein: CASSPRPSSGTYNEQFF.

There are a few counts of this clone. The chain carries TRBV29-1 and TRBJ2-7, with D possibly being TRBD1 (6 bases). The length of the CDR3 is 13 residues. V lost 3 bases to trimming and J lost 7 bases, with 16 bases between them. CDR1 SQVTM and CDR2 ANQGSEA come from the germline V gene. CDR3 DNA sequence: TGCAGCGTTGAGACCACAGGGTTTGGAGAGCAGTACTTC. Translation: CSVETTGFGEQYF.